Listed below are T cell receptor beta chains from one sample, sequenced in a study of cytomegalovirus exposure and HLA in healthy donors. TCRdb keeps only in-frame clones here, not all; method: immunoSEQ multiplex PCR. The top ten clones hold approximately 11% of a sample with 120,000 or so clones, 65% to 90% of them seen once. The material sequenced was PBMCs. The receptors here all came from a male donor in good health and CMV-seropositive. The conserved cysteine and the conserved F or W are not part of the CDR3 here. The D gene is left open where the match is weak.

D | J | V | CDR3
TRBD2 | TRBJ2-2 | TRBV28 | ASSLWASGSTGELF
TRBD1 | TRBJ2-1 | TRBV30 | AWSNRGYEQF
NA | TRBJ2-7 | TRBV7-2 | ASSQEAGTYEQY
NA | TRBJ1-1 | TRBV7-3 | ASSPREGTEAF
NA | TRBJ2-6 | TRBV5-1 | ASSLRQDRANVLT
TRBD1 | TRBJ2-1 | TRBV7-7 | ASSLEDRGLGEQF
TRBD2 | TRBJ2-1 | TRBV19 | ASNILAESPNEQF
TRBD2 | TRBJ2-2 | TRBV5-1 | ASSSGGGNTGELF
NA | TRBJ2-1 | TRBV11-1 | ASADSRGGNEQF
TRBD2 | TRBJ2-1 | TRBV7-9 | ASSSPGGARRESEQF
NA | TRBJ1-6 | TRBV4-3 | ASSQEVGPVVPLH
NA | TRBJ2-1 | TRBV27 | ASSLYYYSYNEQF
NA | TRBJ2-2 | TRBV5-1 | ASSLGRQGYTGELF
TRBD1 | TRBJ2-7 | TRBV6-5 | ASSRQGGPYEQY
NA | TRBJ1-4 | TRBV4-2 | ASSQEGLRDGEKLF